This T cell receptor beta chain derives from a study of cytomegalovirus exposure and HLA in healthy donors (dated by TCRdb to 2015 to 2018). Regarding the complete study: According to an earlier analysis of 550 to 750 of the donors, 200 million or so T cells yielded some 110 million unique TCR beta sequences and 276 Gb of sequence data. Around 320 gigabases of sequencing data and 80 million or so unique TCR sequences were included in an early release covering over 600 HLA-typed donors. The study profiled the T cell repertoires of some 610 subjects by immunosequencing and related them to cytomegalovirus serostatus. The aim of the study was to test whether cataloging public T cell receptors could identify signatures of past pathogen exposure. Donor age, sex, ethnicity and CMV serostatus were collected together with the repertoire data. To predict cytomegalovirus infection status, the study combined high-throughput TCR immunosequencing, statistical association of individual TCRs with disease status, and machine learning. All discovery cohort repertoires had been generated using a single sequencing platform. Typing coverage varied by locus: roughly 620-630 donors for A, B, C, DRB1 and DQB1; more than 500 for DQA1; about 570 for DPA1; fewer than 480 for DPB1. Rather than using new phenotypic data, the later analysis identified candidate immune exposures from TCR beta sequences and from how often those sequences occurred across donors. Roughly five DR-DQ haplotypes were handled as single units for association and clustering, since linkage in the cohort was strong. A later genetic analysis took genome-wide SNP genotypes for about three fifths of the 666 donors and used that subset as a discovery cohort. Of the 300 to 500 genotyped donors, over 80% were placed in the genetic ancestry cluster associated with self-reported Caucasian donors. To study patterns of TCR occurrence, a later analysis re-analyzed previously published TCR beta repertoires from 650 to 750 donors and added high-resolution HLA genotyping. In an earlier analysis of several hundred of the donors, high-throughput TCR beta sequencing was used to judge whether each TCR beta V gene segment behaved as functional or pseudogenic. Besides the first cohort of around 670 subjects, a separate validation cohort made up of some 110 different subjects was used. On average, 235,054 unique TCR beta nucleotide sequences were sequenced per donor among roughly 430 genotyped donors of the cohort, with around 19% of those sequences being non-productive. Both class I and class II loci were covered by HLA typing, at four-digit resolution.

The investigation overall reported the following: According to a later analysis, parvovirus B19, influenza, CMV and Epstein-Barr virus appeared linked to several top co-occurrence clusters. A later analysis associated roughly 17,000 TCR beta sequences with specific HLA alleles at a false discovery rate of 0.05. Some IMGT-functional V segments, including TRBV6-2 and TRBV6-3, could not be distinguished by the 87-base-pair reads and were therefore excluded. Across donors, most TCR sequences were observed very rarely, whereas some public TCRs were present in many individuals. Strong co-occurrence of HLA alleles, especially DR and DQ, made assigning TCR associations to individual alleles difficult. Broadly in line with IMGT annotations, most TCR beta V segments showed up in productive rearrangements about 87% or about 30% of the time in an earlier analysis of 450 to 750 of the donors. Immune exposure information for the cohort was limited to CMV serostatus. Three of the identified cytomegalovirus-associated TCR beta chains were confirmed in vitro to be specific for cytomegalovirus antigens. V-gene and J-gene trimming of TCR beta chains was associated with a missense DCLRE1C variant in a later genetic analysis, and the association was replicated in an independent cohort. In a later analysis, TCR association rates were found to vary across HLA loci, with the most associated TCRs seen for DRB1 alleles and the fewest for HLA-C alleles. A cluster of highly shared sequence variants was judged likely to represent a technical artifact of the sequencing pipeline. According to a later genetic analysis, donors in an Asian-associated ancestry cluster had fewer N-insertions in productive TCRs than the approximately 630-donor mean. According to the authors, the approach could potentially be generalized to other disease states and immunological phenotypes. Because HLA typing was missing for some donors at each locus, association tests included only the typed subset. A further reported finding was that TCR beta sequences accurately predicted the HLA-A and HLA-B alleles for most subjects in the first cohort. Presence/absence analyses assumed roughly uniform sequencing depth across donors, an assumption that may not hold. Linkage disequilibrium might explain the correlated functional status among segregating V segments, but an unknown experimental factor could not be excluded. The study gave a list of 150 to 200 TCR beta chains associated with cytomegalovirus. Only TCR beta chains were sequenced in this cohort, and the absence of alpha or paired-chain data limited detectable features. Compared with equally common non-associated chains, HLA-associated TCR beta chains in a later analysis were more clonally expanded and had lower generation probabilities. Most CMV-associated TCR beta chains appeared to be HLA-restricted in a later analysis, and the HLA associations seemed to be driven largely by CMV exposure. Because counts were too low, roughly 16 rarely observed V segments, including chromosome 9 orphons, were left out of the earlier analysis of over 550 of the donors. Cytomegalovirus status was reported to be diagnosed by the classifier with high specificity and sensitivity in both the original and validation cohorts.

Clipping removes 5 bases from V and 5 bases from J, with 12 as the unmatched junction base count. Including cysteine and phenylalanine, the CDR3 has 15 amino acids. The CDR3 DNA has 45 bases and is translated from base 1. CDR1 and CDR2 (LGHNA, YNFKEQ) derive from the germline V gene. The library relied on the immunoSEQ multiplex PCR assay. For the multiplex PCR, a mixture combining 60 forward primers for TCR Vbeta segments and 13 reverse primers for TCR Jbeta segments was used. The CDR3 region of rearranged TCR beta genes was amplified from genomic DNA by a multiplex PCR assay. The Illumina HiSeq System was used to sequence the amplified TCR beta libraries as 87-base-pair reads. Per the original workflow: A later analysis counted 75 million to 100 million unique TCR beta chains across the 650 to 800 repertoires, and some 12 million of these chains were shared by at least two donors. Raw reads were error-corrected and collapsed into unique sequences by a nearest-neighbor algorithm in which closely related sequences were merged to remove PCR and sequencing errors. CDR3 sequences were aligned to IMGT reference sequences to assign V, D and J gene segments. For a sequence to be retained, a match of at least six nucleotides was required to both a V gene segment and a J gene segment. Rearrangements were called productive when the CDR3 lacked stop codons and stayed in frame with V and J; all others were non-productive. CDR3 was defined according to IMGT convention as the region running from the second conserved V-encoded cysteine to the conserved J-encoded phenylalanine. Sequences without an unambiguous match to a single V gene segment were excluded from the earlier analysis of about 640 of the donors. In an earlier analysis of 587 of the donors, V segments were called functional above 56.7% productive rearrangements and were called segregating when the between-donor standard deviation exceeded 5%. A statistical classification framework was built to diagnose cytomegalovirus status from the catalog of TCR beta chain sequences. V and J gene assignment, in a later analysis, came from comparing TCR nucleotide sequences with IMGT/GENE-DB human TR gene sequences. The TCRdist pipeline was used in a later analysis to assign CDR3 sequences and most-parsimonious VDJ recombination scenarios. In a later analysis, every TCR beta chain was defined by the combination of its CDR3 amino acid sequence and its V-gene family, and reads without a unique V-gene family were dropped. A later analysis removed 500 to 650 highly shared, low-generation-probability nucleotide sequences to deal with suspected cross-contamination and a sequencing artifact. In a later analysis, a clonal expansion index was calculated for each public chain from normalized within-repertoire ranks of inferred template counts. Generation probabilities in a later analysis came from a VDJ recombination model fitted to out-of-frame rearrangements, and those results were checked against IGoR. In a later analysis, hypergeometric tests were used to score TCR-TCR, TCR-HLA and TCR-CMV co-occurrence, with a repertoire-size bias correction applied to TCR pairs. To estimate false discovery rates, a later analysis permuted the HLA or CMV assignments 20 times. A later analysis grouped co-occurring TCRs with DBSCAN, adding TCRdist sequence similarity when clustering within HLA-allele-positive subsets. Co-occurrence clustering excluded repertoires with fewer than 30,000 or more than 120,000 public chains, plus five with anomalous nucleotide sharing. TCRdb re-hosts the immuneACCESS table, in-frame sequences only. Its copies lack some clones; in the studies checked, an unresolved V gene accounts for under half of them, and the cause for the rest is not known. V and J calls and clone size follow that table, whereas D and trimming were derived from the DNA. The sample's clone listing holds fewer than 150,000 clones. Roughly 2% of the sample rests with the top ten.

Remarks on this clone: The antigen this receptor binds is unknown.

The cohort comprised several hundred healthy bone marrow donors. At the time of sampling, every cohort member was nominally healthy, though immune exposures that went unrecorded were likely present. The donor was CMV seronegative and was included in the group of several hundred seronegative cohort members. Every donor gave a peripheral blood sample, and the peripheral blood mononuclear cells from that sample were used for TCR beta sequencing. The Qiagen DNeasy Blood Extraction Kit was used to extract genomic DNA from the blood cell samples. Sequencing was done on a sample of PBMCs. The clonotype was recovered from an older woman in good health and CMV-seronegative. Rearrangement joined TRBV4-2 to TRBJ2-7, and 7 junction bases match TRBD1. The CDR3 region has the sequence CASSAYRGLEDEQYF. The nucleotide sequence reads TGTGCCAGCAGCGCCTACAGGGGATTAGAGGACGAGCAGTACTTC.